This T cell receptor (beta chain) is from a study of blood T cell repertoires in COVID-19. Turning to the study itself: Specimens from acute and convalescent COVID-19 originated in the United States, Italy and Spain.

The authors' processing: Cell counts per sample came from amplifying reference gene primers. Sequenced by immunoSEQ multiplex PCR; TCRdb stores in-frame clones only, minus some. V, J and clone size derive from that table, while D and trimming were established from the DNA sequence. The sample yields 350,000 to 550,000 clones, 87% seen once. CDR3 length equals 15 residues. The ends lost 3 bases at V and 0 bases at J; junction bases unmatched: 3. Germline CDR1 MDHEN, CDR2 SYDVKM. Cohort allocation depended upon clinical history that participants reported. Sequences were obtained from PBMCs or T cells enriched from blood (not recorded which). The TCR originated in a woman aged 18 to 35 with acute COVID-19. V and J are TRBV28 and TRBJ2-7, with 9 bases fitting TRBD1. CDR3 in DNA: TGTGCCAGCAGTTTTGGGGACAGGGTCTCCTACGAGCAGTACTTC. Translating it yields CASSFGDRVSYEQYF.